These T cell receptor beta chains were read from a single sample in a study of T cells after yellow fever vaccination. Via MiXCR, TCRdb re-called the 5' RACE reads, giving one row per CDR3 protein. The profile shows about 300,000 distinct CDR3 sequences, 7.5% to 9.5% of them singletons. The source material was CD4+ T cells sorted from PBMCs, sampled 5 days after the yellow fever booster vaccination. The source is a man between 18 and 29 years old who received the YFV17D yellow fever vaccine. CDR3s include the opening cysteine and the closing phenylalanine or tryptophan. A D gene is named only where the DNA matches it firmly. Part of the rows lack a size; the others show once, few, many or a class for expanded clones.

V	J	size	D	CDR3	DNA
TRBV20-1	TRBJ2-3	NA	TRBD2	CSALRSGASTDTQYF	TGCAGTGCTCTCAGGAGCGGGGCTAGCACAGATACGCAGTATTTT
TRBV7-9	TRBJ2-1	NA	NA	CASSLELYNEQFF	TGTGCCAGCAGCTTAGAACTCTACAATGAGCAGTTCTTC
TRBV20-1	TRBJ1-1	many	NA	CSARRRGPSTEAFF	TGCAGTGCTAGACGGCGGGGCCCGAGCACTGAAGCTTTCTTT
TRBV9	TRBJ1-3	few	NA	CASSGLTSGNTIYF	TGTGCCAGCAGCGGGCTCACGTCTGGAAACACCATATATTTT
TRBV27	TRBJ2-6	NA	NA	CASTQYGAMGGANVLTF	TGTGCCAGCACCCAATACGGGGCAATGGGAGGGGCCAACGTCCTGACTTTC
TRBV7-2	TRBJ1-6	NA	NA	CASSRRIGEYNSPLHF	TGTGCCAGCAGCCGTAGGATAGGGGAATATAATTCACCCCTCCACTTT
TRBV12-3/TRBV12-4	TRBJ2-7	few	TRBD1	CASSAGDRGYEQYF	TGTGCCAGCAGTGCCGGGGACAGGGGCTACGAGCAGTACTTC
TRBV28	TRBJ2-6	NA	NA	CASSYRVFGANVLTF	TGTGCCAGCAGCTATAGGGTCTTTGGGGCCAACGTCCTGACTTTC
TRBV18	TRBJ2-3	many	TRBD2	CASSPRTSGGTDTQYF	TGTGCCAGCAGCCCCAGGACTAGCGGGGGCACAGATACGCAGTATTTT
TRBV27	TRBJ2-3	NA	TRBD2	CASSLTTSGGARDTQYF	TGTGCCAGCAGTTTAACGACTAGCGGGGGGGCCAGAGATACGCAGTATTTT
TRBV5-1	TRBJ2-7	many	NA	CASSLVGSYEQYF	TGTGCCAGCAGCTTAGTCGGCAGCTACGAGCAGTACTTC
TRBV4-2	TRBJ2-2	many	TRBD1	CASSQPGGGVLNTGELFF	TGTGCCAGCAGCCAACCAGGGGGCGGGGTCCTGAACACCGGGGAGCTGTTTTTT
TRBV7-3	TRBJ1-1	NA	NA	CASSLGFGAGEAFF	TGTGCCAGCAGCTTAGGATTCGGGGCCGGTGAAGCTTTCTTT
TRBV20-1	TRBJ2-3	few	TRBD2	CSARDPLASADTQYF	TGCAGTGCTAGAGATCCACTAGCGAGCGCAGATACGCAGTATTTT
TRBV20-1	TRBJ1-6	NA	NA	CSAKGGKPLHF	TGCAGTGCTAAGGGGGGGAAGCCCCTCCACTTT
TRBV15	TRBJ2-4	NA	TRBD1	CATSRTGESIQYF	TGTGCCACCAGTAGGACAGGGGAGAGCATTCAGTACTTC
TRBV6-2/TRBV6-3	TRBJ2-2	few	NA	CASSWHPGPSLFF	TGTGCCAGCAGTTGGCACCCGGGGCCCTCTCTGTTTTTT
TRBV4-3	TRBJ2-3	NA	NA	CASSQGVPGDTQYF	TGCGCCAGCAGCCAAGGTGTTCCGGGGGATACGCAGTATTTT
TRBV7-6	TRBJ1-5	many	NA	CASSQQSGLNQPQHF	TGTGCCAGCAGCCAACAATCGGGGCTCAATCAGCCCCAGCATTTT
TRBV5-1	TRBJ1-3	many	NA	CASSLEGWSNTIYF	TGCGCCAGCAGCTTGGAAGGATGGTCGAACACCATATATTTT
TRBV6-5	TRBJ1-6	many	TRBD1	CASSPRDRSPLHF	TGTGCCAGCAGTCCCCGGGACAGATCACCCCTCCACTTT
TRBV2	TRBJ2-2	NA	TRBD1	CASQQGMNTGELFF	TGTGCCAGTCAACAGGGGATGAACACCGGGGAGCTGTTTTTT
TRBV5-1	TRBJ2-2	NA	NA	CASSTDNPPGELFF	TGCGCCAGCAGCACGGATAACCCTCCCGGGGAGCTGTTTTTT
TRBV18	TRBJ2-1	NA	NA	CASSPVHEQFF	TGTGCCAGCTCACCAGTCCATGAGCAGTTCTTC
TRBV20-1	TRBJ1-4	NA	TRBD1	CSASSRTGEELFF	TGCAGTGCTAGCTCCCGGACAGGGGAGGAACTGTTTTTT
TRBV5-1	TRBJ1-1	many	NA	CASSLGAGVNTEAFF	TGCGCCAGCAGCTTGGGGGCAGGGGTGAACACTGAAGCTTTCTTT
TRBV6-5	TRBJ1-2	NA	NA	CASSYRVGPYGYTF	TGTGCCAGCAGTTACAGGGTAGGGCCCTATGGCTACACCTTC
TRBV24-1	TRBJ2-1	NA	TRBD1	CATSDRDRAEQFF	TGTGCCACCAGTGATAGGGACAGGGCTGAGCAGTTCTTC
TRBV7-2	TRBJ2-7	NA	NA	CASSPDPTRTYEQYF	TGTGCCAGCAGCCCAGACCCGACACGAACCTACGAGCAGTACTTC
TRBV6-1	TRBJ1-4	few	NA	CASSVTWEKLFF	TGTGCCAGCAGTGTTACGTGGGAAAAACTGTTTTTT
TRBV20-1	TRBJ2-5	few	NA	CSAKGGPEQETQYF	TGCAGTGCTAAGGGGGGGCCGGAACAAGAGACCCAGTACTTC
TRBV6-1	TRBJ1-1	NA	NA	CASSAGGMNGEAFF	TGTGCCAGCAGTGCTGGGGGAATGAATGGTGAAGCTTTCTTT
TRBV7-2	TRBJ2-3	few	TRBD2	CASSLSGGPDGNTQYF	TGTGCCAGCAGCCTTAGCGGGGGGCCAGACGGAAATACGCAGTATTTT
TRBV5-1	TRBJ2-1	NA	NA	CASSRVQGLNNEQFF	TGCGCCAGCAGCCGAGTTCAGGGGCTCAACAATGAGCAGTTCTTC
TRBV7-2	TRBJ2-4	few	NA	CASSSIGIQYF	TGTGCCAGCAGCTCGATAGGGATTCAGTACTTC
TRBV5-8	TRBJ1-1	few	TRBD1	CASSTQAGGTEAFF	TGTGCCAGCAGCACCCAGGCAGGGGGCACTGAAGCTTTCTTT
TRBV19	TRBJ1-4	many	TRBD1	CAGDRGGKLFF	TGTGCCGGGGACAGGGGAGGAAAACTGTTTTTT
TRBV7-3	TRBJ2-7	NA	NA	CASSSSGASYEQYF	TGTGCCAGCAGCAGTAGCGGAGCGTCCTACGAGCAGTACTTC
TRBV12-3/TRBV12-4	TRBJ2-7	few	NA	CASRPGGAVYEQYF	TGTGCCAGCAGGCCCGGAGGGGCGGTTTACGAGCAGTACTTC
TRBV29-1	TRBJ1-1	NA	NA	CSVVSPLDTEAFF	TGCAGCGTTGTGAGTCCCTTGGACACTGAAGCTTTCTTT
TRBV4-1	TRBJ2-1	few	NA	CASSQDPRGAWNEQFF	TGCGCCAGCAGCCAAGACCCACGGGGGGCGTGGAATGAGCAGTTCTTC
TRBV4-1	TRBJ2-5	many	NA	CASSRTPAGGDQETQYF	TGCGCCAGCAGCCGCACCCCGGCCGGGGGTGACCAAGAGACCCAGTACTTC
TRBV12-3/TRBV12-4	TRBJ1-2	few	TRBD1	CASPGTGGYTF	TGTGCCAGCCCCGGGACAGGAGGCTACACCTTC
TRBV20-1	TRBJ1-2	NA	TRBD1	CSAPPDRGYGYTF	TGCAGTGCCCCCCCGGACAGGGGCTATGGCTACACCTTC
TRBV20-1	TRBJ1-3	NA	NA	CSASRRSSGNTIYF	TGCAGTGCTAGTCGCCGGAGCTCTGGAAACACCATATATTTT
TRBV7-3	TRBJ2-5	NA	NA	CASSLGPGKETQYF	TGTGCCAGCAGCTTAGGTCCCGGGAAAGAGACCCAGTACTTC
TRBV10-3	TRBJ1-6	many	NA	CAISPGDQIGSYNSPLHF	TGTGCCATCAGCCCTGGGGACCAAATCGGCTCCTATAATTCACCCCTCCACTTT
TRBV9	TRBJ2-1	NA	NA	CASSGTTGYVNEQFF	TGTGCCAGCAGCGGGACCACAGGGTATGTCAATGAGCAGTTCTTC
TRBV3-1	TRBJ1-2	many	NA	CASSRGGYGYTF	TGTGCCAGCAGCCGGGGGGGCTATGGCTACACCTTC